The next 12 T cell receptor beta chains were all read from a single sample in a study of T cell responses to AZD1222 COVID-19 vaccine. Repertoires were generated with immunoSEQ multiplex PCR, while TCRdb's copy carries only in-frame clones and drops some. Of 150,000 to 200,000 clones in the sample, about nine tenths were seen once. The sequencing used peripheral blood, collected on day 0 of AZD1222 vaccination. The source of these receptors is an adult in good health.

The chain recombines TRBV3-1 (or the pseudogene TRBV3-2) with TRBJ2-7; 9 positions match TRBD1. This CDR3 spans 15 amino acids. V lost 5 bases, J lost 4 bases, and 9 bases stayed unmatched. Germline assignment: CDR1 LGHDT and CDR2 YNNKEL (reference sequence). The CDR3 bases are TGTGCCAGCAGCGGCAAAGGGACAGGGAATTACGAGCAGTACTTC. This gives the protein CASSGKGTGNYEQYF.

The genes are TRBV18 and TRBJ1-4; D is unclear. The length of the CDR3 is 12 residues. V lost 6 bases, J lost 1 base, and 3 bases lay in between. Germline values: CDR1 KGHSH, CDR2 LQKENI. The CDR3 protein is CASSQTNEKLFF. CDR3 nucleotide sequence: TGTGCCAGCTCCCAAACTAATGAAAAACTGTTTTTT.

This clone appeared once. V and J are TRBV7-2 and TRBJ1-2; the D gene is possibly TRBD1 (5 bases). Trimming stripped 7 bases from V and 4 bases from J, with 16 bases between. CDR3 size: 14 residues. Germline CDR1 and CDR2: SGHTA and FQGNSA. CDR3 nucleotide sequence: TGTGCCAGCAACCTAGGCGGGGCACCCTATGGCTACACCTTC. It codes for CASNLGGAPYGYTF. The full variable domain, with the rest looked up from reference TRBV7-2 and TRBJ1-2, is GAGVSQSPSNKVTEKGKDVELRCDPISGHTALYWYRQSLGQGLEFLIYFQGNSAPDKSGLPSDRFSAERTGGSVSTLTIQRTQQEDSAVYLCASNLGGAPYGYTFGSGTRLTVV.

This chain joins TRBV5-8 and TRBJ1-5; a possible D gene is TRBD1 (5 bases). V was trimmed by 4 bases and J by 6 bases, leaving 5 bases between them. The CDR3 has 11 residues. Germline values: CDR1 SGHTS, CDR2 YDEGEE. Here the CDR3 reads CASSGGQPQHF. The CDR3 nucleotides read TGTGCCAGCAGCGGGGGTCAGCCCCAGCATTTT.

The J gene is TRBJ2-7, the V gene TRBV2, with 9 bases matching TRBD1. V shed 6 bases, J shed 2 bases, and the junction held 8 bases outside the gene matches. Looked up from germline, CDR1 is SNHLY and CDR2 is FYNNEI. This CDR3 has 15 amino acids. Here the CDR3 DNA reads TGTGCCAGCAGGAGGGGACAGGGATTTACCTACGAGCAGTACTTC. Translated, it gives CASRRGQGFTYEQYF.

This chain links TRBV5-4 with TRBJ2-7, with TRBD1 identical over 11 bases. CDR1 SGHNT and CDR2 YYREEE come from the germline V gene (reference sequence). J lost 5 bases, V lost 4 bases, and 5 bases had no gene match. The CDR3 spans 14 residues. This chain's CDR3 is CASSLGTGGDEQYF. The DNA for the CDR3 is TGTGCCAGCAGCCTGGGGACAGGGGGTGACGAGCAGTACTTC.

The chain uses TRBV6-1 and TRBJ1-3, with TRBD1 as a possible D gene (5 bases). V was pared by 3 bases and J by 6 bases, with 24 bases between. Germline CDR1 reads MNHNS; CDR2 reads SASEGT. The CDR3 length is 18 residues. CDR3 amino acids: CASSESWTILSGENTIYF. The CDR3 nucleotides read TGTGCCAGCAGTGAGTCCTGGACAATTCTCTCTGGTGAAAACACCATATATTTT.

This clone was seen once. The gene calls are TRBV7-3 and TRBJ2-7; TRBD2 matches at 9 bases. The junction had 9 bases not matched to a gene; V was cut back by 4 bases and J by 2 bases. Germline V CDR1 and CDR2: SGHTA, FQGTGA. The CDR3 runs 16 residues. CDR3 protein: CASSSASSGVPYEQYF. For the CDR3, the DNA is TGTGCCAGCAGCTCTGCTTCTAGCGGGGTCCCCTACGAGCAGTACTTC.

Regarding this clone: One end of the junction does not line up with germline, which may come from a read error. The chain couples TRBV30 to TRBJ2-7, with 11 bases matching TRBD2. Germline V gene sequence: CDR1 GTSNPN, CDR2 SVGIG (reference sequence). The CDR3 has 15 amino acids. The CDR3 protein is CAWAPFAGLAGRPHF. The CDR3 DNA sequence: TGTGCCTGGGCCCCCTTTGCTGGACTAGCGGGCCGACCTCACTTC. Full variable domain (outside the CDR3, taken from reference TRBV30 and TRBJ2-7): SQTIHQWPATLVQPVGSPLSLECTVEGTSNPNLYWYRQAAGRGLQLLFYSVGIGQISSEVPQNLSASRPQDRQFILSSKKLLLSDSGFYLCAWAPFAGLAGRPHFGPGTRLTVT.

This chain links TRBV5-6 with TRBJ2-3; no clear D. V shed 4 bases and J shed 0 bases, with 12 bases lying between them. This CDR3 comprises 15 residues. Germline V gene sequence: CDR1 SGHDT, CDR2 YYEEEE. In DNA form, the CDR3 reads TGTGCCAGCAGCCCAGGCAGGTTTAGCACAGATACGCAGTATTTT. This encodes CASSPGRFSTDTQYF.

The V gene is TRBV27, the J gene TRBJ2-1; either TRBD1 or TRBD2 may supply D (5 bases each). Germline CDR1 reads MNHEY; CDR2 reads SMNVEV (reference sequence). Trimming removed 0 bases at V and 3 bases at J, with 12 bases between. The CDR3 is 16 residues long. The CDR3 sequence: CASSLSRGGRYNEQFF. CDR3 coding DNA: TGTGCCAGCAGTTTATCGAGGGGTGGGCGCTACAATGAGCAGTTCTTC.

The rearrangement joins TRBV3-1 (or the pseudogene TRBV3-2) to TRBJ2-1, with 13 positions matching TRBD2. Looked up from germline, CDR1 is LGHDT and CDR2 is YNNKEL (reference sequence). The length of the CDR3 is 16 residues. Unmatched junction bases numbered 7, after V lost 0 bases and J lost 11 bases. The CDR3 loop is CASSQDLTSGRTQQFF. For the CDR3, the DNA is TGTGCCAGCAGCCAAGATCTGACTAGCGGGAGGACTCAGCAGTTCTTC.